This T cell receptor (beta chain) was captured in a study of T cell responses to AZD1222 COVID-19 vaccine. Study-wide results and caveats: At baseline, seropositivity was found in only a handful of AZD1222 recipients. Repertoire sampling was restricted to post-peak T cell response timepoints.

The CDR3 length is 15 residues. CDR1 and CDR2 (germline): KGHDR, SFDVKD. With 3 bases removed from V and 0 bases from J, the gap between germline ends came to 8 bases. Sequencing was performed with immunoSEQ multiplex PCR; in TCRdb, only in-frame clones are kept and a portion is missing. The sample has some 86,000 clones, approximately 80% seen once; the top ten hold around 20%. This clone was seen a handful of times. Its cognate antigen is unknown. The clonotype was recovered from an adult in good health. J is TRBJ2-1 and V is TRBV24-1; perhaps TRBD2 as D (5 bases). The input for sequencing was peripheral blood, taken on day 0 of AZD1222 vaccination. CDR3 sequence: CATSDPAVSYNEQFF. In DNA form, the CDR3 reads TGTGCCACCAGTGATCCAGCGGTCTCCTACAATGAGCAGTTCTTC.